This T cell receptor beta chain was sequenced in a study of naive and memory T cell subsets. Study-level findings and limits: From naive to CM, EM and EMRA, diversity decreased and Gini increased. The power law exponent of TCR abundance differed between naive and memory cells. Possibly reflecting memory cells re-expressing CD45RA, a few larger clonotypes occurred in naive repertoires, especially CD8.

Both TRBC1 and TRBC2 were covered by a beta constant-region primer of two equimolar oligonucleotides. The ligated cDNA underwent four PCR rounds using SP2 and nested alpha and beta constant-region primers. An oligonucleotide with the SP2 primer and a 12-nucleotide UMI was ligated to the cDNA 3' end. TCRdb recomputed calls from the UMI-ligation and nested PCR reads with MiXCR, one row per CDR3 protein. This table has roughly 99,000 distinct CDR3 sequences, 11% appearing once. Separate alpha and beta amplification began at the second PCR step. Of note for this clonotype: Its antigen is undetermined.

The CDR3 totals 17 residues. The germline V gene encodes CDR1 LGHNA and CDR2 YSLEER. V lost 1 base to trimming and J lost 6 bases, with 21 bases between them. The TCR comes from a human donor in good health. The sequenced sample consisted of naive CD4+ T cells from blood. The chain combines TRBV4-3 with TRBJ1-2, with D uncertain. In DNA form, the CDR3 reads TGCGCCAGCAGCCAAGGGGCGGGGAGTGGGTTGCGTGATGGCTACACCTTC. Amino acids: CASSQGAGSGLRDGYTF.